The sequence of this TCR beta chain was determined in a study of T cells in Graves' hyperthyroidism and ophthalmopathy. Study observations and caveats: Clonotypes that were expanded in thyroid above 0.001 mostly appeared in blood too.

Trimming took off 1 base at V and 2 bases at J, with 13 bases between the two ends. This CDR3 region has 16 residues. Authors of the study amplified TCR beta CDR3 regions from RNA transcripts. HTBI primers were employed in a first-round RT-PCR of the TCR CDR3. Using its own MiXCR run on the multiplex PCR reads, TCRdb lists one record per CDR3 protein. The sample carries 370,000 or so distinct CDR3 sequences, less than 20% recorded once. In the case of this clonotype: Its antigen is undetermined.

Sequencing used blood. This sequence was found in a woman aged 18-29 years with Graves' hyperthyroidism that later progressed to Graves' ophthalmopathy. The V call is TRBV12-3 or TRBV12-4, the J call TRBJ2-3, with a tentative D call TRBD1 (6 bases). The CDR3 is CASSLVRQEYTDTQYF. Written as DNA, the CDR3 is TGTGCCAGCAGTTTAGTCCGACAGGAGTACACAGATACGCAGTATTTT.